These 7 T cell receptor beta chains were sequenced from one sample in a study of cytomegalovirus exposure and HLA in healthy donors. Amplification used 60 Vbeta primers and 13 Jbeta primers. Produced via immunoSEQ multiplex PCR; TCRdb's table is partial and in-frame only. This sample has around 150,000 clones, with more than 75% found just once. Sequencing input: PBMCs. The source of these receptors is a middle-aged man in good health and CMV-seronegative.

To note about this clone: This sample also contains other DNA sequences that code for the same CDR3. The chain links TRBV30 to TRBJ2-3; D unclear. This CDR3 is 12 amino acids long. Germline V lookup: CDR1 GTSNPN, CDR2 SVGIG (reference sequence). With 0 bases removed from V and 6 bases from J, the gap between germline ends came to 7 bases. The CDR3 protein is CAWSVLGDTQYF. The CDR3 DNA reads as TGTGCCTGGAGTGTACTCGGGGATACGCAGTATTTT.

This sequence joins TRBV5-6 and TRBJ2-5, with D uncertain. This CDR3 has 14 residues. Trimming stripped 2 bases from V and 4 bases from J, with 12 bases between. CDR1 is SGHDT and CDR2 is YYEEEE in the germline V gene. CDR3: CASSFTATRETQYF. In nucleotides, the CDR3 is TGTGCCAGCAGCTTTACAGCAACACGAGAGACCCAGTACTTC.

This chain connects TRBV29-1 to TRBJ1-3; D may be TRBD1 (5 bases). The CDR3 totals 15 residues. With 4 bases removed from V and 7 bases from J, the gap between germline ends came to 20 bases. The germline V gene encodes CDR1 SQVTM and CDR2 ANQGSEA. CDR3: CSVGYIAGAGNTIYF. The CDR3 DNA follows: TGCAGCGTTGGTTACATTGCTGGGGCCGGGAACACCATATATTTT. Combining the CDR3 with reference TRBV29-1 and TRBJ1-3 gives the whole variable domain SAVISQKPSRDICQRGTSLTIQCQVDSQVTMMFWYRQQPGQSLTLIATANQGSEATYESGFVIDKFPISRPNLTFSTLTVSNMSPEDSSIYLCSVGYIAGAGNTIYFGEGSWLTVV.

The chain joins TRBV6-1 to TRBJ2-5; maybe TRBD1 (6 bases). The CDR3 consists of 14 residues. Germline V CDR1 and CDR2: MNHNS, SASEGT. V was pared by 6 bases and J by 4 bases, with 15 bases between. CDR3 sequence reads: CASSPGQMRETQYF. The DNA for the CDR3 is TGTGCCAGCAGCCCGGGACAAATGCGAGAGACCCAGTACTTC.

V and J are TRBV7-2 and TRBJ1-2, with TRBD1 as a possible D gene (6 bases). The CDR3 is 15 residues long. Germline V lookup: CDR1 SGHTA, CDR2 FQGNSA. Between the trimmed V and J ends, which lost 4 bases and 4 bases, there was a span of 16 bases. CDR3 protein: CASSSQLGGAYGYTF. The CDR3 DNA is TGTGCCAGCAGCTCGCAACTTGGGGGCGCCTATGGCTACACCTTC.

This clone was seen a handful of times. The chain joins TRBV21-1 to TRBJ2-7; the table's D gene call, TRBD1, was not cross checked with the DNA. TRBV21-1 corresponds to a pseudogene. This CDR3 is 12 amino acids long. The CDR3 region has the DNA TGTGCCAGCAGCACAGGGGGCTACGAGCAGTACTTC. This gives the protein CASSTGGYEQYF.

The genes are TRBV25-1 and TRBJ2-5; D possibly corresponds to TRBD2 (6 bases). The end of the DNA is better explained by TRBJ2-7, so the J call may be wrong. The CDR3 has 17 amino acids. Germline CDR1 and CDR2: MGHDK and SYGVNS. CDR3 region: CASSSQPSEGLPYEQYF. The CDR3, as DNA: TGTGCCAGCAGTTCCCAGCCGTCGGAGGGCCTTCCCTACGAGCAGTACTTC.